The present T cell receptor (beta chain) was sequenced within a study of identical twins' blood T cells. Study at large: About 50 million reads came from 12 libraries, six alpha, six beta. Study-wide results and caveats: Abundant TCRbeta CDR3s overlapped more between twins than with unrelated donors.

In regard to this clonotype: Its matching antigen is unknown.

The three twin pairs were reared together, likely meeting the same infections. The germline V gene encodes CDR1 MRHNA and CDR2 SNTAGT. The length of the CDR3 is 13 residues. Trimming stripped 2 bases from V and 8 bases from J, with 12 bases between. Study processing details: Each library had roughly 2.2 to 4 million CDR3 reads and about 90,000 to nearly 550,000 clonotypes. TCRdb re-called the 5' RACE reads with MiXCR, one entry per CDR3 protein. TCRdb, not the authors, supplied the V and J calls. The sample has hundreds of thousands of distinct CDR3 sequences, 25% to 35% seen once. Specimen: PBMCs. The origin of this receptor is a woman aged 18 to 55 in good health. This chain uses TRBV6-4 with TRBJ1-2, with TRBD1 as a possible D gene (5 bases). The CDR3 protein is CASSDPQGRGYTF. In DNA, the CDR3 is TGTGCCAGCAGTGACCCGCAGGGACGGGGCTACACCTTC.